This TCR beta chain was recovered during a study of blood T cell repertoires in COVID-19. Study-wide context: The origin of the acute and convalescent COVID-19 samples was the United States, Italy and Spain. T cells, B-cell-depleted T cells, or PBMCs supplied cDNA or gDNA.

This clone was seen once. Authors' processing steps: Amplification of reference gene primers provided the estimated nucleated cell counts. Only in-frame clones appear in the TCRdb table, and some are missing; sequencing was by immunoSEQ multiplex PCR. The D gene and trimming were derived from the DNA, and the V and J assignments and clone size from that table. The table shows around 100,000 clones, with around 82% occurring only once. The germline CDR1 and CDR2 sequences are SEHNR and FQNEAQ (reference sequence). The CDR3 consists of 12 residues. Trimming shortened V by 1 base and J by 10 bases, and 8 bases separated the two germline ends.

The J gene is TRBJ2-1, the V gene TRBV7-9, with D unresolved. Sequencing was performed on peripheral blood. This sequence originates from a man aged 55 to 70 with acute or convalescent COVID-19. The CDR3 reads CASSLDYREQFF. The CDR3 coding sequence is TGTGCCAGCAGCTTAGACTACCGGGAGCAGTTCTTC. Filled out from reference TRBV7-9 and TRBJ2-1, the complete variable domain reads DTGVSQNPRHKITKRGQNVTFRCDPISEHNRLYWYRQTLGQGPEFLTYFQNEAQLEKSRLLSDRFSAERPKGSFSTLEIQRTEQGDSAMYLCASSLDYREQFFGPGTRLTVL.